A selection of T cell receptor beta chains follows, all from one sample in a study of T cell responses to AZD1222 COVID-19 vaccine. The assay was immunoSEQ multiplex PCR, and TCRdb's table has in-frame clones only and misses some. The table lists tens of thousands of clones, under 95% of them singletons, with approximately 5.2% in the top ten. The source was peripheral blood, collected on day 0 of MenACWY control vaccination. The receptor source for this set is an adult in good health. Both conserved end residues are part of each CDR3. Fields, in order: V gene, clone size, D gene, J gene, CDR3 DNA, CDR3 protein. A D gene is named only where the DNA matches it firmly. For some rows the clone size is stated as once, few or many, or as a class when expanded; others skip it.

v_call: TRBV3-1/TRBV3-2
clone_size: NA
d_call: NA
j_call: TRBJ1-4
cdr3_nt: TGTGCCAGCAGCCAAGATCGGGGAGCTAATGAAAAACTGTTTTTT
cdr3_aa: CASSQDRGANEKLFF

v_call: TRBV5-4
clone_size: NA
d_call: TRBD2
j_call: TRBJ2-3
cdr3_nt: TGTGCCAGCAGTCTAGCGGGAGAAGATACGCAGTATTTT
cdr3_aa: CASSLAGEDTQYF

v_call: TRBV9
clone_size: NA
d_call: NA
j_call: TRBJ2-1
cdr3_nt: TGTGCCAGCAGCTTGCCCAGAGGGGGGAGGTCCTCCTCCTACAATGAGCAGTTCTTC
cdr3_aa: CASSLPRGGRSSSYNEQFF

v_call: TRBV15
clone_size: NA
d_call: NA
j_call: TRBJ1-4
cdr3_nt: TGTGCCACCAGCAGGGGGGGAGGGACAAATGAAAAACTGTTTTTT
cdr3_aa: CATSRGGGTNEKLFF

v_call: TRBV24-1
clone_size: NA
d_call: NA
j_call: TRBJ1-2
cdr3_nt: TGTGCCACCAGTGAAGACAGTTTCTATGGCTACACCTTC
cdr3_aa: CATSEDSFYGYTF

v_call: TRBV19
clone_size: once
d_call: NA
j_call: TRBJ1-6
cdr3_nt: TGTGCCAGTAGCACTGGACCGGCGGGTACACCCCTCCACTTT
cdr3_aa: CASSTGPAGTPLHF

v_call: TRBV7-3
clone_size: NA
d_call: NA
j_call: TRBJ2-2
cdr3_nt: TGTGCCAGCAGCTCCCAGGTGACCGGGGAGCTGTTTTTT
cdr3_aa: CASSSQVTGELFF

v_call: TRBV5-1
clone_size: NA
d_call: NA
j_call: TRBJ2-6
cdr3_nt: TGCGCCAGCAGCCAACCCCGACAGCACTCTGGGGCCAACGTCCTGACTTTC
cdr3_aa: CASSQPRQHSGANVLTF

v_call: TRBV27
clone_size: few
d_call: NA
j_call: TRBJ2-1
cdr3_nt: TGTGCCAGCAGTTTTGGGGCGAGATATGAGCAGTTCTTC
cdr3_aa: CASSFGARYEQFF

v_call: TRBV19
clone_size: NA
d_call: NA
j_call: TRBJ1-2
cdr3_nt: TGTGCCAGTAATGACAAAGGGGAAGCTAACTATGGCTACACCTTC
cdr3_aa: CASNDKGEANYGYTF

v_call: TRBV5-6
clone_size: NA
d_call: NA
j_call: TRBJ1-2
cdr3_nt: TGTGCCAGCAGTCCAGGGCCGGGTGGCTACACCTTC
cdr3_aa: CASSPGPGGYTF

v_call: TRBV7-9
clone_size: NA
d_call: TRBD1
j_call: TRBJ2-1
cdr3_nt: TGTGCCAGCAGCGAGGACAGGGGTCCCCTTAACAATGAGCAGTTCTTC
cdr3_aa: CASSEDRGPLNNEQFF

v_call: TRBV20-1
clone_size: NA
d_call: NA
j_call: TRBJ1-5
cdr3_nt: TGCAGTGCTAGTAGGGGGTTTAGCAATCAGCCCCAGCATTTT
cdr3_aa: CSASRGFSNQPQHF

v_call: TRBV18
clone_size: NA
d_call: TRBD1
j_call: TRBJ1-1
cdr3_nt: TGTGCCAGCTCGGAGTACAGGGGCATGAACACTGAAGCTTTCTTT
cdr3_aa: CASSEYRGMNTEAFF

v_call: TRBV19
clone_size: NA
d_call: NA
j_call: TRBJ1-2
cdr3_nt: TGTGCCAGTAGGCCGGCGGCACGCTTGGATGGCTACACCTTC
cdr3_aa: CASRPAARLDGYTF

v_call: TRBV7-2
clone_size: NA
d_call: TRBD1
j_call: TRBJ1-4
cdr3_nt: TGTGCCAGCAGCTTAGAGGGACAGCGGAGAGAAAAACTGTTTTTT
cdr3_aa: CASSLEGQRREKLFF

v_call: TRBV7-9
clone_size: NA
d_call: TRBD1
j_call: TRBJ1-4
cdr3_nt: TGTGCCAGCAGCTTAAACTCGGGACAGTATAATGAAAAACTGTTTTTT
cdr3_aa: CASSLNSGQYNEKLFF

v_call: TRBV6-2/TRBV6-3
clone_size: NA
d_call: TRBD2
j_call: TRBJ2-2
cdr3_nt: TGTGCCAGCAGTTTTGTGGGAGGGAGGACCGGGGAGCTGTTTTTT
cdr3_aa: CASSFVGGRTGELFF

v_call: TRBV6-5
clone_size: NA
d_call: TRBD2
j_call: TRBJ2-3
cdr3_nt: TGTGCCAGCACCGAAGGGCGGGGGGGAGATACGCAGTATTTT
cdr3_aa: CASTEGRGGDTQYF

v_call: TRBV19
clone_size: NA
d_call: NA
j_call: TRBJ2-5
cdr3_nt: TGTGCCAGTAAGGTCGCCGTCGCCCAAGAGACCCAGTACTTC
cdr3_aa: CASKVAVAQETQYF

v_call: TRBV2
clone_size: NA
d_call: TRBD1
j_call: TRBJ1-4
cdr3_nt: TGTGCCAGCAGCGCCGGGACAGGGGGCGTCAAACTGTTTTTT
cdr3_aa: CASSAGTGGVKLFF

v_call: TRBV24-1
clone_size: NA
d_call: TRBD2
j_call: TRBJ2-5
cdr3_nt: TGTGCCACCAGTGATACGATCTCGACTAGCAGTCCCCAAGAGACCCAGTACTTC
cdr3_aa: CATSDTISTSSPQETQYF

v_call: TRBV7-8
clone_size: NA
d_call: TRBD1
j_call: TRBJ1-6
cdr3_nt: TGTGCCAGCAGCCTCCCCGGAGGGACAGGGGGCCTTCCCCTCCACTTT
cdr3_aa: CASSLPGGTGGLPLHF

v_call: TRBV28
clone_size: NA
d_call: NA
j_call: TRBJ1-5
cdr3_nt: TGTGCCAGCAGCCCCGGGACCCTGCTTAATCAGCCCCAGCATTTT
cdr3_aa: CASSPGTLLNQPQHF

v_call: TRBV6-2/TRBV6-3
clone_size: NA
d_call: NA
j_call: TRBJ1-5
cdr3_nt: TGTGCCAGCAGTTTTCGCCCAGGTTCTAGTCAGCCCCAGCATTTT
cdr3_aa: CASSFRPGSSQPQHF

v_call: TRBV7-9
clone_size: few
d_call: NA
j_call: TRBJ1-6
cdr3_nt: TGTGCCAGCAGCCGGGGGACGGATAGCTCCTATAATTCACCCCTCCACTTT
cdr3_aa: CASSRGTDSSYNSPLHF

v_call: TRBV18
clone_size: NA
d_call: NA
j_call: TRBJ1-1
cdr3_nt: TGTGCCAGCTCACCACTGGGGGCGGTCACTGAAGCTTTCTTT
cdr3_aa: CASSPLGAVTEAFF

v_call: TRBV29-1
clone_size: NA
d_call: NA
j_call: TRBJ1-1
cdr3_nt: TGCAGCGTTGGAGGGGTGAACACTGAAGCTTTCTTT
cdr3_aa: CSVGGVNTEAFF

v_call: TRBV3-1/TRBV3-2
clone_size: NA
d_call: NA
j_call: TRBJ2-7
cdr3_nt: TGTGCCAGCAGCTCTCTACTAGGGGGCGAGCAGTACTTC
cdr3_aa: CASSSLLGGEQYF

v_call: TRBV6-5
clone_size: NA
d_call: NA
j_call: TRBJ1-5
cdr3_nt: TGTGCCACCCGTTCTGACAGCAATCAGCCCCAGCATTTT
cdr3_aa: CATRSDSNQPQHF

v_call: TRBV27
clone_size: NA
d_call: NA
j_call: TRBJ1-6
cdr3_nt: TGTGCCAGCAGTCCCGTACAGGGTAGCGGTAATAATTCACCCCTCCACTTT
cdr3_aa: CASSPVQGSGNNSPLHF

v_call: TRBV11-2
clone_size: NA
d_call: NA
j_call: TRBJ2-7
cdr3_nt: TGTGCCAGCAGCTTAGGGCAGGCCCTTGACTACGAGCAGTACTTC
cdr3_aa: CASSLGQALDYEQYF

v_call: TRBV6-5
clone_size: NA
d_call: NA
j_call: TRBJ1-1
cdr3_nt: TGTGCCAGCAGTCCCGGGACAATCAGGAACACTGAAGCTTTCTTT
cdr3_aa: CASSPGTIRNTEAFF

v_call: TRBV29-1
clone_size: NA
d_call: NA
j_call: TRBJ1-2
cdr3_nt: TGCAGCGTTGGGATTCCGGGACGGGATGGCTACACCTTC
cdr3_aa: CSVGIPGRDGYTF

v_call: TRBV19
clone_size: NA
d_call: NA
j_call: TRBJ1-5
cdr3_nt: TGTGCCAGTAGCCACGGGAGCAATCAGCCCCAGCATTTT
cdr3_aa: CASSHGSNQPQHF

v_call: TRBV7-8
clone_size: NA
d_call: TRBD1
j_call: TRBJ1-2
cdr3_nt: TGTGCCAGCAGCTTTCGGACAGGGGGCCTTGGCTACACCTTC
cdr3_aa: CASSFRTGGLGYTF

v_call: TRBV6-5
clone_size: NA
d_call: NA
j_call: TRBJ2-7
cdr3_nt: TGTGCCAGCACTGGCTCGACATTCTCCTACGAGCAGTACTTC
cdr3_aa: CASTGSTFSYEQYF

v_call: TRBV5-1
clone_size: NA
d_call: NA
j_call: TRBJ2-4
cdr3_nt: TGCGCCAGCAGTCCGGTCCTAGCCAAAAACATTCAGTACTTC
cdr3_aa: CASSPVLAKNIQYF

v_call: TRBV5-4
clone_size: once
d_call: TRBD1
j_call: TRBJ1-6
cdr3_nt: TGTGCCAGCAGCTTGGATGGACAGGGGGGGAATTCACCCCTCCACTTT
cdr3_aa: CASSLDGQGGNSPLHF

v_call: TRBV4-1
clone_size: NA
d_call: NA
j_call: TRBJ1-2
cdr3_nt: TGCGCCAGCAGCCAAGAGATAACCGGAGTCTATGGCTACACCTTC
cdr3_aa: CASSQEITGVYGYTF

v_call: TRBV5-1
clone_size: NA
d_call: TRBD1
j_call: TRBJ1-4
cdr3_nt: TGCGCCAGCAGCCCCACAGGGGTCGGGGAAAAACTGTTTTTT
cdr3_aa: CASSPTGVGEKLFF

v_call: TRBV20-1
clone_size: NA
d_call: NA
j_call: TRBJ1-1
cdr3_nt: TGCAGTGCTGTGGGGAACACTGAAGCTTTCTTT
cdr3_aa: CSAVGNTEAFF

v_call: TRBV5-1
clone_size: NA
d_call: NA
j_call: TRBJ1-2
cdr3_nt: TGCGCCAGCAGCTTGACAGGGACGGGAGGCGGCTACACCTTC
cdr3_aa: CASSLTGTGGGYTF

v_call: TRBV5-6
clone_size: NA
d_call: NA
j_call: TRBJ1-6
cdr3_nt: TGTGCCAGCAGCTCCTCCCGGGGCGGAAATTCACCCCTCCACTTT
cdr3_aa: CASSSSRGGNSPLHF

v_call: TRBV28
clone_size: NA
d_call: NA
j_call: TRBJ2-7
cdr3_nt: TGTGCCAGCAGGCTCACCGGCCTGGCCTACGAGCAGTACTTC
cdr3_aa: CASRLTGLAYEQYF

v_call: TRBV7-8
clone_size: NA
d_call: NA
j_call: TRBJ1-1
cdr3_nt: TGTGCCAGCAGCTTAGACCCCAGTGAAGCTTTCTTT
cdr3_aa: CASSLDPSEAFF

v_call: TRBV4-3
clone_size: NA
d_call: TRBD1
j_call: TRBJ1-4
cdr3_nt: TGCGCCAGCAGCCAAGATAGGTCGGGGACAGGGGGTACTAATGAAAAACTGTTTTTT
cdr3_aa: CASSQDRSGTGGTNEKLFF

v_call: TRBV10-1
clone_size: NA
d_call: NA
j_call: TRBJ2-2
cdr3_nt: TGCGCCAGCAGTGAGTCCGCCAGCACCGGGAAGCTGTTTTTT
cdr3_aa: CASSESASTGKLFF

v_call: TRBV5-1
clone_size: NA
d_call: TRBD2
j_call: TRBJ2-5
cdr3_nt: TGCGCCAGCAGCTCCGGACTAGCGGGTACAGAGACCCAGTACTTC
cdr3_aa: CASSSGLAGTETQYF